This TCR beta chain was recovered during a study of T cell responses to AZD1222 COVID-19 vaccine. General study results and limits: CD4 TCRs associated with vaccination spanned spike, dominating at 160-218 and 743-854.

The V gene's germline CDR1 is SGHAT and CDR2 FQDESV (reference sequence). This CDR3 contains 14 residues. The V gene end was trimmed by 10 bases and the J gene end by 4 bases; junction bases not matched to a gene: 11. In the case of this clone: Its antigen is unidentified.

The assay was immunoSEQ multiplex PCR, and TCRdb's table has in-frame clones only and misses some. Of around 110,000 clones listed, less than 95% are singletons. V and J are TRBV11-1 and TRBJ2-3; 7 nucleotides line up with TRBD2. Sample: peripheral blood, taken 28 days after the second AZD1222 dose. The clonotype originates from an adult who received the AZD1222 COVID-19 vaccine. The CDR3 here is CATGRGFSADTQYF. CDR3 in DNA: TGTGCCACTGGGCGGGGGTTTTCAGCAGATACGCAGTATTTT. Together with reference TRBV11-1 and TRBJ2-3, the CDR3 gives the full variable domain: EAEVAQSPRYKITEKSQAVAFWCDPISGHATLYWYRQILGQGPELLVQFQDESVVDDSQLPKDRFSAERLKGVDSTLKIQPAELGDSAMYLCATGRGFSADTQYFGPGTRLTVL.